Presented here are 12 T cell receptor beta chains from one specimen sequenced in a study of blood T cell repertoires in COVID-19. Sequencing was performed with immunoSEQ multiplex PCR; in TCRdb, only in-frame clones are kept and a portion is missing. The table includes 350,000 to 400,000 clones, almost 90% detected once. Sample: peripheral blood. All receptors come from a young man with active or convalescent COVID-19.

The chain is built from TRBV6-4 and TRBJ2-7; 10 nucleotides line up with TRBD2. This CDR3 has 14 amino acids. V gave up 2 bases and J gave up 3 bases; unmatched junction bases: 1. CDR1 is MRHNA and CDR2 is SNTAGT in the germline V gene. The DNA for the CDR3 is TGTGCCAGCAGTGACCCTAGCGGGAGCTACGAGCAGTACTTC. Its translation is CASSDPSGSYEQYF.

This clone turned up a few times. The chain uses TRBV11-2 and TRBJ1-6, with a weak D call TRBD1 (6 bases). CDR1 and CDR2 from the germline V gene are SGHAT and FQNNGV. V shed 3 bases and J shed 4 bases, with 10 bases lying between them. The CDR3 covers 15 residues. The CDR3 DNA is TGTGCCAGCAGCTTCGGACAGTCGTATAATTCACCCCTCCACTTT. Residues: CASSFGQSYNSPLHF.

The V and J genes are TRBV4-3 and TRBJ2-3; D perhaps matches TRBD1 (5 bases). The ends were cut back, 0 bases at V and 0 bases at J, with 16 bases in the middle. The CDR3 covers 18 residues. The V gene's germline CDR1 is LGHNA and CDR2 YSLEER. For the CDR3, the DNA is TGCGCCAGCAGCCAAGAGCCCCCCAGGGTAACTAGCACAGATACGCAGTATTTT. It is translated as CASSQEPPRVTSTDTQYF.

The chain employs TRBV12-5 and TRBJ2-2; 10 positions match TRBD2. Germline loops: CDR1 LGHNT, CDR2 FRNRAP. The CDR3 has 17 residues. J gave up 0 bases and V 5 bases, and 6 bases lay outside the gene matches. The CDR3 bases are TGTGCTAGTGGTAATTCCGGGACTAGCGCGAACACCGGGGAGCTGTTTTTT. Translating it yields CASGNSGTSANTGELFF. Using reference TRBV12-5 and TRBJ2-2 for the parts outside the CDR3, the full variable domain is DARVTQTPRHKVTEMGQEVTMRCQPILGHNTVFWYRQTMMQGLELLAYFRNRAPLDDSGMPKDRFSAEMPDATLATLKIQPSEPRDSAVYFCASGNSGTSANTGELFFGEGSRLTVL.

The chain carries TRBV9 and TRBJ1-1; TRBD1 matches at 8 bases. CDR1 and CDR2 (germline): SGDLS, YYNGEE. This CDR3 contains 15 residues. The V gene end was trimmed by 4 bases and the J gene end by 1 base; junction bases not matched to a gene: 6. CDR3 in amino acids: CASSPRTGTNTEAFF. CDR3 in DNA: TGTGCCAGCAGCCCGAGGACAGGGACGAACACTGAAGCTTTCTTT.

The chain recombines TRBV3-1 (or the pseudogene TRBV3-2) with TRBJ2-2, with TRBD1 identical over 11 bases. Germline-derived CDR1 and CDR2 are LGHDT and YNNKEL (reference sequence). The CDR3 covers 15 residues. The ends lost 2 bases at V and 7 bases at J; junction bases unmatched: 3. The chain's CDR3 is CASSQRDRGFGELFF. The CDR3, as DNA: TGTGCCAGCAGCCAAAGGGACAGGGGGTTCGGGGAGCTGTTTTTT.

The chain joins TRBV5-1 to TRBJ2-7, with D perhaps matching TRBD1 (6 bases). Germline lookup yields CDR1 SGHRS and CDR2 YFSETQ. There are 15 residues in the CDR3. V was shortened by 0 bases and J by 3 bases, with 13 bases between the two germline ends. The CDR3 DNA sequence: TGCGCCAGCAGCTTGGTAGTCGGACAGCTCTACGAGCAGTACTTC. It codes for CASSLVVGQLYEQYF. The entire variable domain, with the rest obtained from reference TRBV5-1 and TRBJ2-7, is as follows: KAGVTQTPRYLIKTRGQQVTLSCSPISGHRSVSWYQQTPGQGLQFLFEYFSETQRNKGNFPGRFSGRQFSNSRSEMNVSTLELGDSALYLCASSLVVGQLYEQYFGPGTRLTVT.

The CDR3 coding sequence is TGTGCCAGCAGCCTACAGGGGTCGGGCTATGGCTACACCTTC. Translation gives CASSLQGSGYGYTF. The rearrangement uses TRBV27 and TRBJ1-2, with 7 bases lining up with TRBD1. CDR1 is MNHEY and CDR2 is SMNVEV in the germline V gene (reference sequence). There are 14 residues in the CDR3. V dropped 6 bases and J dropped 4; count of bases not matched to a gene: 8.

The V call is TRBV3-1 (or the pseudogene TRBV3-2), the J call TRBJ2-3, with D maybe TRBD2 (6 bases). The germline V gene has CDR1 LGHDT and CDR2 YNNKEL (reference sequence). CDR3 size: 18 residues. V was clipped by 1 base and J by 9 bases, with 26 bases between them. The CDR3 is CASSQVSPSTRRDGTQYF. The CDR3 coding sequence is TGTGCCAGCAGCCAAGTATCCCCTTCTACGCGGAGGGATGGCACGCAGTATTTT.

The rearrangement uses TRBV6-2 or TRBV6-3 and TRBJ2-7; D gene unclear. Germline values: CDR1 MNHEY, CDR2 SVGEGT. The CDR3 extends over 14 amino acids. The V end lost 2 bases, the J end lost 1 base, and 9 bases lay between the germline ends. CDR3 DNA sequence: TGTGCCAGCAGTTACGTGGCAGGATCCTACGAGCAGTACTTC. Translating it yields CASSYVAGSYEQYF.

The chain has TRBV25-1 and TRBJ2-5; a weak D match, TRBD2 (5 bases). The CDR3 has 12 residues. Trimming pared 8 bases from V and 13 bases from J, leaving 20 bases between. Looked up from germline, CDR1 is MGHDK and CDR2 is SYGVNS. CDR3 in DNA: TGTGCCAGCCGAGCCCTCACGGACTCTAGGTACTTC. The encoded protein is CASRALTDSRYF.

This chain joins TRBV18 and TRBJ1-1; 9 bases are shared with TRBD1. The CDR3 has 16 residues. Trimming cost V 4 bases and J 5 bases; bases outside gene matches: 11. CDR1 KGHSH and CDR2 LQKENI come from the germline V gene. For the CDR3, the DNA is TGTGCCAGCTCACTTATCACAGGGGGCTCAGGTACTGAAGCTTTCTTT. This encodes CASSLITGGSGTEAFF.